This passage covers 11 T cell receptor beta chains from one sample sequenced in a study of blood T cells in healthy people across ages. With a J-beta primer mix and a sample-barcoded 5' primer, a second PCR ran roughly 6 to 11 cycles. Using its own MiXCR run on the 5' RACE reads, TCRdb lists one record per CDR3 protein. Here the sample spans more than 650,000 distinct CDR3 sequences, roughly 53% being singletons. What was sequenced was blood. These receptors were obtained from an elderly man in good health.

The chain is built from TRBV7-9 and TRBJ2-1; D is unresolved. Trimming shortened V by 6 bases and J by 7 bases, and 13 bases separated the two germline ends. This CDR3 spans 13 amino acids. Germline V gives CDR1 SEHNR, CDR2 FQNEAQ (reference sequence). The chain's CDR3 is CASRAANINEQFF. As DNA, the CDR3 is TGTGCCAGCAGAGCAGCGAACATTAATGAGCAGTTCTTC.

This chain links TRBV29-1 with TRBJ1-2, with D maybe TRBD1 (5 bases). The CDR3 is 14 residues long. Germline CDR1 reads SQVTM; CDR2 reads ANQGSEA. V dropped 5 bases and J dropped 2 bases, with 15 bases sitting between them. In nucleotides, the CDR3 is TGCAGCGTTAGGGCCGGACAAGTGAACTATGGCTACACCTTC. Its protein is CSVRAGQVNYGYTF.

This chain uses TRBV18 with TRBJ1-2; D is unresolved. V lost 1 base and J lost 6, with 9 bases in between. This CDR3 region has 13 residues. Germline assignment: CDR1 KGHSH and CDR2 LQKENI. CDR3 in DNA: TGTGCCAGCTCACCACGCGTGGAGGATGGCTACACCTTC. Translation gives CASSPRVEDGYTF.

In its sample, this clonotype was seen a few times. The V gene is TRBV15, the J gene TRBJ2-3; 8 nucleotides match TRBD1. V trimming: 8 bases; J trimming: 14 bases; junction bases outside the gene matches: 18. The germline gives CDR1 LNHNV, CDR2 YYDKDF (reference sequence). The CDR3 runs to 14 residues. CDR3 sequence reads: CATSRQTGAQYAYF. The CDR3 DNA sequence: TGTGCCACCTCACGGCAGACAGGGGCTCAATACGCGTATTTT. Using reference TRBV15 and TRBJ2-3 for the parts outside the CDR3, the full variable domain is DAMVIQNPRYQVTQFGKPVTLSCSQTLNHNVMYWYQQKSSQAPKLLFHYYDKDFNNEADTPDNFQSRRPNTSFCFLDIRSPGLGDTAMYLCATSRQTGAQYAYFGPGTRLTVL.

This clonotype has more than one count but fewer than ten. The chain recombines TRBV20-1 with TRBJ1-2; D is ambiguous. Germline values: CDR1 DFQATT, CDR2 SNEGSKA (reference sequence). This CDR3 comprises 14 residues. The V end lost 3 bases, the J end lost 3 bases, and 14 bases lay between the germline ends. The CDR3: CSAREDAYHYGYTF. The CDR3 DNA reads TGCAGTGCTAGGGAGGACGCCTACCACTATGGCTACACCTTC.

This chain connects TRBV28 to TRBJ2-6; D is unresolved. Trimming took 6 bases from V and 4 from J, leaving 16 bases between them. Germline CDR1 and CDR2: MDHEN and SYDVKM. CDR3 length equals 16 residues. The CDR3 sequence: CASSLPPKPGANVLTF. The CDR3 region has the DNA TGTGCCAGCAGCCTTCCGCCGAAACCCGGGGCCAACGTCCTGACTTTC.

The rearrangement joins TRBV28 to TRBJ1-2; a weak D match, TRBD1 (5 bases). Germline V lookup: CDR1 MDHEN, CDR2 SYDVKM. The CDR3 length is 12 residues. Trimming pared 4 bases from V and 6 bases from J, leaving 9 bases between. CDR3 region: CASSWGADGYTF. CDR3 in DNA: TGTGCCAGCAGTTGGGGCGCGGATGGCTACACCTTC.

Only a few counts were recorded for this clonotype. The chain is built from TRBV7-6 and TRBJ1-4; D gene uncertain. Per the germline V gene, CDR1 is SGHVS and CDR2 is FNYEAQ. The CDR3 loop spans 14 amino acids. Deletions cut 2 bases from V and 7 bases from J, with 11 bases between. The CDR3 loop reads CASSLYESGEKLFF. The DNA for the CDR3 is TGTGCCAGCAGCTTATACGAATCGGGTGAAAAACTGTTTTTT.

This rearrangement joins TRBV6-2 or TRBV6-3 to TRBJ2-7; tentative D call: TRBD2 (5 bases). The CDR3 sequence is 15 residues long. V dropped 8 bases and J dropped 0 bases, with 17 bases sitting between them. The germline gives CDR1 MNHEY, CDR2 SVGEGT. The CDR3 loop reads CASGRRSGPSYEQYF. The CDR3 DNA reads TGTGCCAGCGGCCGTAGGAGCGGACCCTCCTACGAGCAGTACTTC.

The chain has TRBV6-5 and TRBJ2-1; the D call may be TRBD1 or TRBD2 (6 bases each). The CDR3 totals 16 residues. The germline V gene has CDR1 MNHEY and CDR2 SVGAGI. V was cut by 7 bases and J by 6 bases, with 22 bases left in between. The CDR3 reads CASNLGGRAIPNEQFF. CDR3 DNA: TGTGCCAGCAATTTGGGGGGCAGGGCCATCCCCAATGAGCAGTTCTTC.

The table lists this clonotype with a few counts. V gene TRBV9 combines with J gene TRBJ2-7; TRBD1 aligns across 11 bases. The CDR3 extends over 15 amino acids. Germline values: CDR1 SGDLS, CDR2 YYNGEE. The ends lost 4 bases at V and 2 bases at J; junction bases unmatched: 5. CDR3 DNA: TGTGCCAGCAGCCCCGGACAGGGGGCGACCTACGAGCAGTACTTC. Its translation: CASSPGQGATYEQYF.